Below, 20 T cell receptor beta chains from the same sample are listed, as sequenced in a study of beta chain features in type 1 diabetes listed by TCRdb under 2018. Receptors were amplified or captured by the immunoSEQ multiplex PCR assay. All of the isolated RNA was reverse transcribed with the High Capacity cDNA Reverse Transcription Kit, so expressed TCRB transcripts were sequenced. Entries here come from immuneACCESS through TCRdb and include only in-frame sequences with V and J called. Some clones fail to appear in such tables; in the studies checked, an unresolved V gene covers under half of the shortfall, and the cause of the remainder is unknown. For this sample there are 250,000 to 350,000 clones; less than 15% appear just once. Of the sample, approximately 6.7% falls within the top ten clones. The material sequenced was central memory CD4+ T cells from blood. The source is a man aged 25 to 40 in good health.

This clone was seen a few times. This chain uses TRBV7-7 with TRBJ2-7, with 8 bases identical to TRBD1. In germline, CDR1 is SSHAT, CDR2 FNYEAQ (reference sequence). Trimming cost V 5 bases and J 2 bases; bases outside gene matches: 8. There are 15 residues in the CDR3. CDR3 in amino acids: CASSQGGQVTYEQYF. DNA of the CDR3: TGTGCCAGCAGCCAAGGGGGACAGGTGACCTACGAGCAGTACTTC.

The rearrangement joins TRBV5-6 to TRBJ1-6; tentatively, D is TRBD1 (5 bases). Germline V CDR1 and CDR2: SGHDT, YYEEEE. V was trimmed by 0 bases and J by 14 bases, leaving 15 bases between them. The CDR3 is made up of 14 amino acids. CDR3 nucleotide sequence: TGTGCCAGCAGCTTGGATCGGGGCACAATGACCCTCCACTTT. It encodes CASSLDRGTMTLHF.

This clone was picked up one time. Other nucleotide sequences from this sample produce the same CDR3. V and J are TRBV15 and TRBJ1-3; tentatively, D is TRBD1 (6 bases). The CDR3 is 16 amino acids. CDR1 and CDR2 (germline): LNHNV, YYDKDF (reference sequence). With 0 bases removed from V and 0 bases from J, the gap between germline ends came to 9 bases. CDR3 residues: CATSRDPTGSGNTIYF. CDR3 coding DNA: TGTGCCACCAGCAGAGATCCGACAGGCTCTGGAAACACCATATATTTT.

The CDR3 region is CATTPGGGAETQYF. CDR3 sequence (DNA): TGTGCCACGACCCCGGGAGGAGGCGCGGAGACCCAGTACTTC. The rearrangement joins TRBV28 to TRBJ2-5; TRBD2 matches at 7 bases. This CDR3 comprises 14 residues. J was trimmed by 5 bases and V by 10 bases; bases with no gene match: 13. CDR1 and CDR2 from the germline V gene are MDHEN and SYDVKM.

The table lists this clone with a few counts. The gene calls are TRBV6-5 and TRBJ2-3; TRBD2 agrees at 7 bases. Germline assignment: CDR1 MNHEY and CDR2 SVGAGI. The junction had 4 bases not matched to a gene; V was cut back by 4 bases and J by 0 bases. This CDR3 is 15 amino acids long. In nucleotides, the CDR3 is TGTGCCAGCAGTTTCAAGCGGGGAAGCACAGATACGCAGTATTTT. Protein product: CASSFKRGSTDTQYF.

The genes are TRBV7-6 and TRBJ1-2; 8 bases agree with TRBD1. The CDR3 is 17 amino acids. Germline CDR1 is SGHVS and CDR2 is FNYEAQ. Trimming took 1 base from V and 8 from J; bases not matched to a gene: 15. CDR3 sequence (DNA): TGTGCCAGCAGCTTAGGGGGCAGGGGGCTACCAACGGGCGGCTACACCTTC. Translated: CASSLGGRGLPTGGYTF. Filled out from reference TRBV7-6 and TRBJ1-2, the complete variable domain reads GAGVSQSPRYKVTKRGQDVALRCDPISGHVSLYWYRQALGQGPEFLTYFNYEAQQDKSGLPNDRFSAERPEGSISTLTIQRTEQRDSAMYRCASSLGGRGLPTGGYTFGSGTRLTVV.

This clone was seen only a few times. The chain employs TRBV18 and TRBJ1-1; D not certain. The CDR3 is 15 residues long. Trimming left V 6 bases short and J 6 bases short, with 20 bases between. Germline V gene data show CDR1 as KGHSH and CDR2 as LQKENI. CDR3 DNA sequence: TGTGCCAGCTCCCCCAGGAGTGTGAGGGAAGCTGAAGCTTTCTTT. Translated: CASSPRSVREAEAFF.

The V gene is TRBV7-3, the J gene TRBJ2-1, with TRBD1 matching 9 bases. The CDR3 covers 15 residues. V lost 3 bases, J lost 8 bases, and 8 bases stayed unmatched. Germline V CDR1 and CDR2: SGHTA, FQGTGA. CDR3 loop: CASSLGTGIRDEQFF. CDR3 DNA sequence: TGTGCCAGCAGCTTGGGGACAGGGATACGGGATGAGCAGTTCTTC.

The V gene is TRBV5-8, the J gene TRBJ2-5; maybe TRBD2 (5 bases). Germline V lookup: CDR1 SGHTS, CDR2 YDEGEE. There are 13 residues in the CDR3. V was cut by 6 bases and J by 3 bases, with 12 bases left in between. The CDR3 protein is CASTRAAKETQYF. The CDR3 nucleotides read TGTGCCAGCACCCGAGCGGCTAAAGAGACCCAGTACTTC.

This clone was picked up a small number of times. The rearrangement uses TRBV28 and TRBJ2-5; 8 nucleotides align to TRBD2. There are 15 residues in the CDR3. CDR1 is MDHEN, CDR2 SYDVKM, per germline. V was clipped by 1 base and J by 5 bases; unmatched bases: 6. In nucleotides, the CDR3 is TGTGCCAGCAGTTTATCGGCGGGAGGAGGGGAGACCCAGTACTTC. Its protein is CASSLSAGGGETQYF. Based on the CDR3 plus reference TRBV28 and TRBJ2-5, the full variable domain is DVKVTQSSRYLVKRTGEKVFLECVQDMDHENMFWYRQDPGLGLRLIYFSYDVKMKEKGDIPEGYSVSREKKERFSLILESASTNQTSMYLCASSLSAGGGETQYFGPGTRLLVL.

This chain connects TRBV9 to TRBJ2-3, with a possible D match to TRBD1 (5 bases). The CDR3 consists of 15 residues. CDR1 SGDLS and CDR2 YYNGEE come from the germline V gene. V gave up 4 bases and J gave up 2 bases, with 14 bases separating them. The CDR3 nucleotides read TGTGCCAGCAGCCTCAGGGATGGGGCCACAGATACGCAGTATTTT. Translated, it gives CASSLRDGATDTQYF. Filled out from reference TRBV9 and TRBJ2-3, the complete variable domain reads DSGVTQTPKHLITATGQRVTLRCSPRSGDLSVYWYQQSLDQGLQFLIQYYNGEERAKGNILERFSAQQFPDLHSELNLSSLELGDSALYFCASSLRDGATDTQYFGPGTRLTVL.

This clone has at least ten counts. V gene TRBV6-1 combines with J gene TRBJ2-7; the match to TRBD1 covers 7 bases. With V trimmed by 5 bases and J by 6 bases, 4 bases remained unmatched. This CDR3 spans 12 amino acids. CDR1 is MNHNS, CDR2 SASEGT, per germline. In DNA, the CDR3 is TGTGCCAGCAGTTTTACAGGGGCCGAGCAGTACGTC. Its protein is CASSFTGAEQYV.

This clone showed up just a few times. This chain links TRBV11-2 with TRBJ1-5; D not resolved. Germline V lookup: CDR1 SGHAT, CDR2 FQNNGV. Trimming shortened V by 0 bases and J by 6 bases, and 9 bases separated the two germline ends. The CDR3 runs 14 residues. The CDR3 sequence is CASSLDVGFQPQHF. The CDR3 nucleotides are TGTGCCAGCAGCTTAGATGTCGGGTTTCAGCCCCAGCATTTT.

This clone was picked up many times. CDR3 loop: CASSLTGKQFF. The CDR3 nucleotides read TGTGCCAGCAGCTTAACAGGGAAGCAGTTCTTC. The rearrangement links TRBV11-3 to TRBJ2-1, with D possibly matching TRBD1 (6 bases). The V end lost 2 bases, the J end lost 11 bases, and 7 bases lay between the germline ends. The germline CDR1 and CDR2 sequences are SGHNT and YENEEA. The CDR3 consists of 11 residues.

This clone was counted only a few times. Other DNA sequences of this sample code for an identical CDR3. The chain is built from TRBV27 and TRBJ2-5, with 8 bases that match TRBD2. The CDR3 is 15 residues long. Germline V CDR1 and CDR2: MNHEY, SMNVEV (reference sequence). Unmatched junction bases numbered 4, after V lost 4 bases and J lost 0 bases. The CDR3 DNA follows: TGTGCCAGCAGTTCCGCGGGGGGAAACCAAGAGACCCAGTACTTC. Amino acids: CASSSAGGNQETQYF.

At least ten counts were recorded for this clone. The chain combines TRBV4-3 with TRBJ2-1, with D perhaps TRBD2 (6 bases). CDR1 is LGHNA, CDR2 YSLEER, per germline. V was pared by 4 bases and J by 5 bases, with 9 bases between. The CDR3 covers 13 residues. The CDR3 coding sequence is TGCGCCAGCAGCCCCGGGAGAAACAATGAGCAGTTCTTC. Translation: CASSPGRNNEQFF.

The chain joins TRBV19 to TRBJ1-1, with 7 bases fitting TRBD1. Germline-derived CDR1 and CDR2 are LNHDA and SQIVND (reference sequence). CDR3 length equals 14 residues. The junction had 8 bases not matched to a gene; V was cut back by 5 bases and J by 5 bases. The CDR3 bases are TGTGCCAGTAGTGTCACAGGGGTTGGGACTGAAGCTTTCTTT. Amino acid sequence: CASSVTGVGTEAFF.

CDR3 sequence: CAWGPGGEDEKLFF. CDR3 sequence (DNA): TGTGCCTGGGGGCCCGGGGGAGAGGATGAAAAACTGTTTTTT. This chain connects TRBV30 to TRBJ1-4, with a possible D match to TRBD1 (5 bases). CDR1 and CDR2 from the germline V gene are GTSNPN and SVGIG (reference sequence). This CDR3 spans 14 amino acids. Trimming stripped 5 bases from V and 6 bases from J, with 16 bases between. Full variable domain (missing parts from reference TRBV30 and TRBJ1-4): SQTIHQWPATLVQPVGSPLSLECTVEGTSNPNLYWYRQAAGRGLQLLFYSVGIGQISSEVPQNLSASRPQDRQFILSSKKLLLSDSGFYLCAWGPGGEDEKLFFGSGTQLSVL.

The table lists this clone with a few counts. The chain has TRBV6-1 and TRBJ2-7; the D gene is possibly TRBD1 (5 bases). The CDR3 runs to 15 residues. In germline, CDR1 is MNHNS, CDR2 SASEGT. Trimming removed 6 bases at V and 3 bases at J, with 18 bases between. The CDR3 DNA reads as TGTGCCAGCAGCCGCAGGGTGACAGCTGTCTACGAGCAGTACGTC. Amino acids: CASSRRVTAVYEQYV.

This clone was seen ten or more times. The rearrangement links TRBV10-3 to TRBJ2-2; unclear D gene. The CDR3 is made up of 13 amino acids. Germline V gene data show CDR1 as ENHRY and CDR2 as SYGVKD. V shed 7 bases and J shed 0 bases, with 6 bases lying between them. This chain's CDR3 is CAIMGPNTGELFF. CDR3 sequence (DNA): TGTGCCATCATGGGTCCGAACACCGGGGAGCTGTTTTTT.